This entry lists 16 T cell receptor beta chains sequenced from one sample in a study of vaccination effects on CD4 cells after COVID-19 (dated by TCRdb to between 2020 and 2023). To prepare the library, the immunoSEQ multiplex PCR assay was applied. TCRdb re-hosts the immuneACCESS table, in-frame sequences only. Its copies lack some clones; in the studies checked, an unresolved V gene accounts for under half of them, and the cause for the rest is not known. In this sample the table shows 45,000 to 60,000 clones, about three quarters of which occur a single time. About an eighth of the sample belongs to the ten largest clones. After around eleven days of culture, CD4+ T cells were isolated with the EasySep CD4+ T cell isolation kit. The antigens of these receptors remain unknown. The sample here was CD4+ T cells from PBMCs cultured without peptide, taken before COVID-19 vaccination. All receptors come from a human donor who had a prior SARS-CoV-2 infection.

The chain is built from TRBV5-1 and TRBJ2-5; possible D gene TRBD1, 6 bases. This CDR3 has 14 residues. V dropped 2 bases and J dropped 4 bases, with 12 bases sitting between them. Germline CDR1 SGHRS, CDR2 YFSETQ. DNA for the CDR3: TGCGCCAGCAGCTTTTTGGGGGCGAGAGAGACCCAGTACTTC. The encoded protein is CASSFLGARETQYF.

The V and J genes are TRBV16 and TRBJ2-1, with 8 bases lining up with TRBD1. The germline gives CDR1 KGHSY, CDR2 FQNENV. With 3 bases clipped from V and 5 bases from J, the junction kept 9 bases outside the gene matches. This CDR3 is 16 amino acids long. CDR3 protein: CASSHLSRQGNNEQFF. The CDR3 DNA is TGTGCCAGCAGCCACTTATCACGACAGGGGAACAATGAGCAGTTCTTC.

The V and J genes are TRBV7-2 and TRBJ1-3, with D hard to call. CDR1 and CDR2 from the germline V gene are SGHTA and FQGNSA. Trimming stripped 4 bases from V and 4 bases from J, with 11 bases between. This CDR3 has 14 amino acids. In DNA form, the CDR3 reads TGTGCCAGCAGCTCAAGGACCCCCGGAAACACCATATATTTT. This codes for CASSSRTPGNTIYF. Full variable domain (remainder filled in from reference TRBV7-2 and TRBJ1-3): GAGVSQSPSNKVTEKGKDVELRCDPISGHTALYWYRQSLGQGLEFLIYFQGNSAPDKSGLPSDRFSAERTGGSVSTLTIQRTQQEDSAVYLCASSSRTPGNTIYFGEGSWLTVV.

This chain joins TRBV5-1 and TRBJ2-7, with D perhaps given as TRBD1 or TRBD2 (5 bases each). Germline lookup yields CDR1 SGHRS and CDR2 YFSETQ. The CDR3 runs 16 residues. Between the trimmed V and J ends, which lost 3 bases and 2 bases, there was a span of 18 bases. CDR3 bases: TGCGCCAGCAGCTGGGGCGCGCGGGTGGGGACCTACGAGCAGTACTTC. This translates into CASSWGARVGTYEQYF.

This clone occurred a few times. The chain joins TRBV7-8 to TRBJ1-3; 8 nucleotides line up with TRBD1. The CDR3 is 14 amino acids. V gave up 5 bases and J gave up 5 bases; unmatched junction bases: 5. Germline-derived CDR1 and CDR2 are SGHVS and FQNEAQ. The CDR3 region is CASSPRDRRNTIYF. The CDR3 DNA reads TGTGCCAGCAGCCCACGGGACAGGCGAAACACCATATATTTT.

The V gene is TRBV7-2, the J gene TRBJ2-1; 14 positions agree with TRBD2. Per germline, CDR1 SGHTA and CDR2 FQGNSA. This CDR3 contains 15 residues. The trim removed 3 bases at V and 9 bases at J, leaving 4 bases unmatched. The CDR3 protein is CASSLGLAGAAEQFF. The CDR3 nucleotides read TGTGCCAGCAGCTTGGGACTAGCGGGAGCTGCTGAGCAGTTCTTC. Based on the CDR3 plus reference TRBV7-2 and TRBJ2-1, the full variable domain is GAGVSQSPSNKVTEKGKDVELRCDPISGHTALYWYRQSLGQGLEFLIYFQGNSAPDKSGLPSDRFSAERTGGSVSTLTIQRTQQEDSAVYLCASSLGLAGAAEQFFGPGTRLTVL.

The rearrangement links TRBV7-2 to TRBJ2-7; 10 nucleotides match TRBD2. Germline-derived CDR1 and CDR2 are SGHTA and FQGNSA. Trimming removed 3 bases from V and 2 bases from J; junction bases left unmatched: 7. CDR3 length: 16 residues. CDR3 sequence: CASSLVSGGSPYEQYF. The DNA of the CDR3 is TGTGCCAGCAGCTTGGTTAGCGGGGGGTCCCCCTACGAGCAGTACTTC.

J is TRBJ1-1 and V is TRBV7-9, with D perhaps TRBD1 (6 bases). Trimming stripped 4 bases from V and 6 bases from J, with 15 bases between. Germline V gene sequence: CDR1 SEHNR, CDR2 FQNEAQ (reference sequence). The CDR3 consists of 14 residues. CDR3 in DNA: TGTGCCAGCAGCTCACAGGGCAATTCGGCTGAAGCTTTCTTT. This codes for CASSSQGNSAEAFF.

The DNA of the CDR3 is TGTGCCAGCAGACAATCAGGGGGCTGGGGGAACACTGAAGCTTTCTTT. Protein: CASRQSGGWGNTEAFF. V gene TRBV7-2 combines with J gene TRBJ1-1, with 8 positions matching TRBD1. The germline V gene encodes CDR1 SGHTA and CDR2 FQGNSA. The V gene end was trimmed by 6 bases and the J gene end by 1 base; junction bases not matched to a gene: 10. The CDR3 runs to 16 residues.

J is TRBJ1-1 and V is TRBV5-6; no clear D. This CDR3 has 12 residues. V lost 0 bases and J 11 bases, leaving 11 bases between the germline ends. Germline loops: CDR1 SGHDT, CDR2 YYEEEE. The CDR3 DNA reads TGTGCCAGCAGCTTGGATAATCGTGGGGCTTTCTTT. This codes for CASSLDNRGAFF.

This chain uses TRBV5-1 with TRBJ2-7; D is unclear. V lost 2 bases and J 3 bases, leaving 9 bases between the germline ends. Per germline, CDR1 SGHRS and CDR2 YFSETQ. CDR3 length: 13 residues. CDR3 in amino acids: CASSFGLRYEQYF. Here the CDR3 DNA reads TGCGCCAGCAGCTTCGGCCTTCGCTACGAGCAGTACTTC. The full variable domain, rest sourced from reference TRBV5-1 and TRBJ2-7, is KAGVTQTPRYLIKTRGQQVTLSCSPISGHRSVSWYQQTPGQGLQFLFEYFSETQRNKGNFPGRFSGRQFSNSRSEMNVSTLELGDSALYLCASSFGLRYEQYFGPGTRLTVT.

This clone was observed a single time. The gene calls are TRBV4-3 and TRBJ2-7, with D perhaps TRBD1 (7 bases). The CDR3 consists of 15 residues. The ends were cut back, 0 bases at V and 7 bases at J, with 16 bases in the middle. Germline V gene sequence: CDR1 LGHNA, CDR2 YSLEER. Written as DNA, the CDR3 is TGCGCCAGCAGCCAAGATTTTGGCAGGGGGGATGAGCAGTACTTC. Translating gives CASSQDFGRGDEQYF.

The V and J genes are TRBV19 and TRBJ2-1, with D possibly TRBD2 on 5 matching bases. Trimming shortened V by 3 bases and J by 0 bases, and 15 bases separated the two germline ends. This CDR3 contains 17 residues. The germline gives CDR1 LNHDA, CDR2 SQIVND (reference sequence). This CDR3 is CASSMPPLTSSYNEQFF. CDR3 sequence (DNA): TGTGCCAGTAGTATGCCCCCTCTAACTAGCTCCTACAATGAGCAGTTCTTC.

The chain links TRBV6-5 to TRBJ2-2, with TRBD1 matching 8 bases. After removal of 7 bases from V and 3 bases from J, the junction contained 7 bases not matched to a gene. Germline V CDR1 and CDR2: MNHEY, SVGAGI. The CDR3 runs 15 residues. Here the CDR3 reads CASTAEQGDTGELFF. The CDR3 bases are TGTGCCAGCACGGCGGAACAGGGGGACACCGGGGAGCTGTTTTTT.

The CDR3 is CASSLANAGSSYNEQFF. DNA of the CDR3: TGCGCCAGCAGCTTGGCCAACGCGGGCAGCTCCTACAATGAGCAGTTCTTC. The V call is TRBV5-1, the J call TRBJ2-1, with D possibly matching TRBD2 (5 bases). The CDR3 extends over 17 amino acids. V was trimmed by 0 bases and J by 0 bases, leaving 13 bases between them. Germline CDR1 SGHRS, CDR2 YFSETQ.

This chain uses TRBV5-1 with TRBJ1-5; a weak D match, TRBD1 (6 bases). V was shortened by 8 bases and J by 6 bases, with 18 bases between the two germline ends. Per the germline V gene, CDR1 is SGHRS and CDR2 is YFSETQ. The CDR3 covers 14 residues. The chain's CDR3 is CARGGAVKSQPQHF. As DNA, the CDR3 is TGCGCCAGGGGGGGGGCTGTGAAAAGTCAGCCCCAGCATTTT.